This entry describes one T cell receptor beta chain. Its antigen is undetermined. This same CDR3 is encoded by further DNA sequences in the sample. The sample originates from a study of cytomegalovirus exposure and HLA in healthy donors. The study, taken as a whole, reports: Immune exposure information comprised only CMV serostatus.

This CDR3 comprises 15 residues. The V end was cut by 2 bases, the J end by 4 bases, with 14 bases between. Per germline, CDR1 SGHTA and CDR2 FQGTGA. Use of 60 Vbeta and 13 Jbeta primers characterized the PCR. Clones were read by immunoSEQ multiplex PCR, and TCRdb kept only the in-frame ones, dropping some. The data hold hundreds of thousands of clones, with 82% observed a single time. The chain carries TRBV7-3 and TRBJ2-5, with a possible D match to TRBD1 (6 bases). The material sequenced was PBMCs. This TCR was recovered from a middle-aged man in good health and CMV-seropositive. CDR3 protein: CASSLGGREGETQYF. CDR3 in DNA: TGTGCCAGCAGCTTAGGGGGCAGGGAAGGAGAGACCCAGTACTTC.